The T cell receptor (delta chain) described here comes from a study of γδ T cells in repeated Plasmodium falciparum infection. TCRdb fed the multiplex PCR reads to CATT. Counted here are 85,000 to 90,000 delta-chain clones, more than 1.4% occurring once; the ten biggest clones make up around 8.5%. Study outcomes and limitations: Many TCRgamma sequences overlapped between individuals in stable Vgamma9/Vdelta2+ repertoires. Vdelta2-negative gammadelta repertoires appeared less diverse and less shared in Malian than Australian children.

V was clipped by 0 bases and J by 5 bases; unmatched bases: 11. Germline V CDR1 and CDR2: GEAIGNYY, EKD. The CDR3 covers 17 residues. Flow sorting of PBMC yielded separate Vgamma9/Vdelta2+ and Vdelta2-negative gammadelta T cell populations for bulk repertoire analysis. This clone was observed at least ten times. The antigen is unknown. The sequence derives from a pool of human donors (malaria-infected and uninfected, not separated). What was sequenced was gamma-delta T cells from blood. This chain connects TRDV2 to TRDJ1; 10 positions match TRDD3. This CDR3 is CACDTLVLGDSSDKLIF. The CDR3 nucleotides read TGTGCCTGTGACACCTTAGTACTGGGGGATTCGTCAGATAAACTCATCTTT.